The clone carrying this T cell receptor (beta chain) was detected a few times. The CDR3 has 16 residues. Losses at the gene ends were 2 bases for V and 5 bases for J; bases not matched to a gene: 9. The germline V gene encodes CDR1 SGHRS and CDR2 YFSETQ. The data originate from a study of regulatory T cells in long-lasting Graves disease. Through Arm-PCR of CDR3 regions and iRepertoire HTBI primers, TCR beta libraries were built. Using its own MiXCR run on the multiplex PCR reads, TCRdb lists one record per CDR3 protein. Of hundreds of thousands of distinct CDR3 sequences listed, roughly a sixth are singletons. Specified time point: newly diagnosed GD, antithyroid drugs for less than 3 months. The TCR library was made from RNA extracted from PBMCs. These data are also associated with another study on T cells in Graves' hyperthyroidism and ophthalmopathy. That report notes: For Graves' hyperthyroidism to be stable, ophthalmopathy could not progress within 18 months.

V is TRBV5-1 and J is TRBJ2-1, with 8 bases fitting TRBD2. The specimen was peripheral blood mononuclear cells (PBMCs), collected at new diagnosis, from a patient treated with antithyroid drugs. The receptor was isolated from a man aged 40-49 years with Graves disease. The CDR3 DNA sequence: TGCGCCAGCAGCTTCATGTTAGCGGGGATAGACAATGAGCAGTTCTTC. The encoded protein is CASSFMLAGIDNEQFF.